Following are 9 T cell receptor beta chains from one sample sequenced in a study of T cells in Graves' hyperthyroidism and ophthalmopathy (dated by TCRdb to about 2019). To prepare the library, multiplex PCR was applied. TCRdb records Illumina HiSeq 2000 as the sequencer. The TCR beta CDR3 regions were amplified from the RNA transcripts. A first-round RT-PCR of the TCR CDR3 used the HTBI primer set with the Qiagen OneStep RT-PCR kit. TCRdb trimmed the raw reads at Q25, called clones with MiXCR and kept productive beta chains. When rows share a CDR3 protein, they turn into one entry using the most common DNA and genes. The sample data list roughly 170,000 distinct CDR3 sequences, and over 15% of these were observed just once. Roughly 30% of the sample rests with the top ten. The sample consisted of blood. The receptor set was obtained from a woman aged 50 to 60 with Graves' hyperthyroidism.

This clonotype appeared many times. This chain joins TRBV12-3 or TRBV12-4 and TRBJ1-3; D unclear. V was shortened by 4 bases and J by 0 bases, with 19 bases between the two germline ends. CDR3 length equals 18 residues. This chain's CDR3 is CASSSHGVKGTSGNTIYF. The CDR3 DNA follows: TGTGCCAGCAGTTCCCATGGGGTGAAAGGTACCTCTGGAAACACCATATATTTT.

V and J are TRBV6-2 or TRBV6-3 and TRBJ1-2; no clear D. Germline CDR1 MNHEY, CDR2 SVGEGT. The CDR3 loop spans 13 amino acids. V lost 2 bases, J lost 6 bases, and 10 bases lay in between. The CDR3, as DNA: TGTGCCAGCAGTTACACAACATTCGATGGCTACACCTTC. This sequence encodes CASSYTTFDGYTF.

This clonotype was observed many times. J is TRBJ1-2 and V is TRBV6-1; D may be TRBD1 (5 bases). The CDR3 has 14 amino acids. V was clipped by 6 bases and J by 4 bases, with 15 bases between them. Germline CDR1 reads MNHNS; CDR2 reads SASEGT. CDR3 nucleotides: TGTGCCAGCAGCCTCCTTGACAGCCTCTATGGCTACACCTTC. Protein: CASSLLDSLYGYTF.

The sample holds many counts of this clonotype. The CDR3 loop reads CASSQTLLTPQETQYF. The CDR3 DNA sequence: TGTGCCAGCAGCCAAACCCTTCTGACCCCCCAAGAGACCCAGTACTTC. The chain employs TRBV3-1 and TRBJ2-5; D gene unclear. Trimming left V 2 bases short and J 1 base short, with 14 bases between. The CDR3 has 16 amino acids. Germline-derived CDR1 and CDR2 are LGHDT and YNNKEL (reference sequence).

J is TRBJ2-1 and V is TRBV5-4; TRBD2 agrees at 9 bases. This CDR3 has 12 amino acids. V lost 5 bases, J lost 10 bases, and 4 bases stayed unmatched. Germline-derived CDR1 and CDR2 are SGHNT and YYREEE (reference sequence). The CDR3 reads CASRNLAGEQFF. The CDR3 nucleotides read TGTGCCAGCAGAAATCTAGCGGGGGAGCAGTTCTTC.

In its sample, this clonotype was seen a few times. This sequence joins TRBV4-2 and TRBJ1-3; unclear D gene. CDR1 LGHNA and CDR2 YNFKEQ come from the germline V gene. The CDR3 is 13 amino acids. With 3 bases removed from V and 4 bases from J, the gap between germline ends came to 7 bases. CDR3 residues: CASSQPKGNTIYF. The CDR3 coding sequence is TGTGCCAGCAGCCAGCCTAAAGGAAACACCATATATTTT.

The CDR3 sequence: CASRGGKTGGGQPQHF. The CDR3 DNA sequence: TGTGCCAGCAGAGGAGGCAAGACAGGGGGCGGCCAGCCCCAGCATTTT. This chain uses TRBV2 with TRBJ1-5, with 10 bases fitting TRBD1. The CDR3 is made up of 16 amino acids. Germline values: CDR1 SNHLY, CDR2 FYNNEI. J was trimmed by 7 bases and V by 6 bases; bases with no gene match: 12.

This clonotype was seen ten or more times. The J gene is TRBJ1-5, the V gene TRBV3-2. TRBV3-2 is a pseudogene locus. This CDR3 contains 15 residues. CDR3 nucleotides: TGTGCCAGCAGCCAAGTCGTGGGTGGGGATCAGCCCCAGCATTTT. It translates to CASSQVVGGDQPQHF.

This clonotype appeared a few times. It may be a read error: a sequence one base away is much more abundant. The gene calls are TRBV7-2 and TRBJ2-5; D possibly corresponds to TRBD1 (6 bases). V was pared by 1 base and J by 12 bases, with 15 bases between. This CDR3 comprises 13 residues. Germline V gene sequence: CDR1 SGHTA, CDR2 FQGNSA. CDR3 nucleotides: TGTGCCAGCAGCTTAGAGGGCCAGGGGTTGGAGTACTTC. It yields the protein CASSLEGQGLEYF.